The clone carrying this T cell receptor beta chain was counted a few times. Its specificity is unknown. The data were taken from a study of response to subunit inactivated influenza vaccine. Each CDR3 protein is one row after TCRdb ran MiXCR on the RT-PCR reads. The data show roughly 290,000 distinct CDR3 sequences, around a fifth seen once. Per germline, CDR1 SGHVS and CDR2 FNYEAQ. The CDR3 is 14 residues long. With V trimmed by 4 bases and J by 6 bases, 7 bases remained unmatched. Findings and limits, study-wide: It was the authors' suggestion that each seasonal influenza vaccination recruits few new T cells.

Source: PBMCs from blood, taken 21 months after vaccination. This TCR came from a man in his fifties or sixties who received an inactivated influenza vaccine. The V gene is TRBV7-6, the J gene TRBJ2-7, with 9 bases that match TRBD1. As DNA, the CDR3 is TGTGCCAGCAGCTCGGGGACAGGGACCCCCGAGCAGTACTTC. It encodes CASSSGTGTPEQYF. Using reference TRBV7-6 and TRBJ2-7 for the parts outside the CDR3, the full variable domain is GAGVSQSPRYKVTKRGQDVALRCDPISGHVSLYWYRQALGQGPEFLTYFNYEAQQDKSGLPNDRFSAERPEGSISTLTIQRTEQRDSAMYRCASSSGTGTPEQYFGPGTRLTVT.